These 32 T cell receptor beta chains originate from one sample sequenced in a study of radiotherapy plus CTLA-4 blockade in lung cancer. The protocol was immunoSEQ multiplex PCR, while the TCRdb copy is restricted to in-frame clones and leaves out a portion. The table lists 70,000 to 95,000 clones, about 80% of them singletons. The input for sequencing was peripheral blood, taken from a patient treated with radiotherapy plus ipilimumab. All receptors derive from a human donor with non-small cell lung cancer that progressed on radiotherapy plus ipilimumab.

The genes are TRBV7-9 and TRBJ1-2; a weak D match, TRBD1 (6 bases). The V end lost 5 bases, the J end lost 4 bases, and 11 bases lay between the germline ends. The CDR3 extends over 13 amino acids. Germline assignment: CDR1 SEHNR and CDR2 FQNEAQ (reference sequence). Written as DNA, the CDR3 is TGTGCCAGCAGCCCCGGGACATTCTATGGCTACACCTTC. It encodes CASSPGTFYGYTF.

The J gene is TRBJ2-1, the V gene TRBV2; D gene ambiguous. CDR1 and CDR2 from the germline V gene are SNHLY and FYNNEI. This CDR3 is 13 amino acids long. Trimming took 4 bases from V and 7 from J, leaving 11 bases between them. CDR3 bases: TGTGCCAGCAGTGGAGGATTCGGGAATGAGCAGTTCTTC. The encoded protein is CASSGGFGNEQFF.

The rearrangement links TRBV7-9 to TRBJ2-3, with D perhaps given as TRBD1 or TRBD2 (5 bases each). Trimming took 10 bases from V and 4 from J, leaving 18 bases between them. The germline V gene encodes CDR1 SEHNR and CDR2 FQNEAQ (reference sequence). The CDR3 has 14 residues. This CDR3 reads CAIQRDVPPDTQYF. Here the CDR3 DNA reads TGTGCCATACAACGGGACGTCCCCCCAGATACGCAGTATTTT.

This chain connects TRBV7-3 to TRBJ1-2; perhaps TRBD1 as D (6 bases). Looked up from germline, CDR1 is SGHTA and CDR2 is FQGTGA. This CDR3 is 13 amino acids long. V shed 5 bases and J shed 7 bases, with 14 bases lying between them. The CDR3 DNA is TGTGCCAGCAGCCCCAACAGGGACGGTGGCTACACCTTC. Translation: CASSPNRDGGYTF.

This chain's CDR3 is CASSFTGDKGYTF. The CDR3 coding sequence is TGTGCCAGCAGCTTTACAGGGGATAAGGGCTACACCTTC. This chain connects TRBV7-9 to TRBJ1-2, with TRBD1 identical over 7 bases. This CDR3 spans 13 amino acids. Germline V gives CDR1 SEHNR, CDR2 FQNEAQ (reference sequence). Trimming took 3 bases from V and 8 from J; bases not matched to a gene: 6.

The rearrangement links TRBV21-1 to TRBJ2-7; the D segment call TRBD2 is taken from the table without a DNA check. TRBV21-1 is a documented pseudogene. The CDR3 contains 15 residues. The CDR3 DNA reads as TGTGCCAGCAGCAAAATATGCCCGTCACTCCACGAGCAGTACTTC. It specifies CASSKICPSLHEQYF.

The chain recombines TRBV4-1 with TRBJ1-3; no firm D call. Trimming removed 0 bases from V and 1 base from J, with 7 bases in between. The CDR3 extends over 15 amino acids. Germline V gene lookup returns CDR1 MGHRA and CDR2 YSYEKL. Here the CDR3 reads CASSQDVASGNTIYF. In DNA, the CDR3 is TGCGCCAGCAGCCAAGATGTGGCATCTGGAAACACCATATATTTT.

This sequence joins TRBV19 and TRBJ1-5, with no clear D. Between the trimmed V and J ends, which lost 4 bases and 0 bases, there was a span of 10 bases. This CDR3 is 15 amino acids long. CDR1 and CDR2 (germline): LNHDA, SQIVND (reference sequence). CDR3 amino acids: CASSNWGDSNQPQHF. CDR3 coding DNA: TGTGCCAGTAGTAATTGGGGTGATAGCAATCAGCCCCAGCATTTT.

The chain combines TRBV6-1 with TRBJ1-4, with 12 nucleotides matching TRBD1. This CDR3 is 15 amino acids long. CDR1 MNHNS and CDR2 SASEGT come from the germline V gene. V shed 8 bases and J 4 bases; nucleotides not matched to a gene: 5. The CDR3 coding sequence is TGTGCCAGCCGGGACAGGGGGCAAGATAATGAAAAACTGTTTTTT. It yields the protein CASRDRGQDNEKLFF.

J is TRBJ1-4 and V is TRBV14; D is undetermined. Germline V gene lookup returns CDR1 SGHDN and CDR2 FVKESK. V was pared by 5 bases and J by 5 bases, with 15 bases between. The CDR3 spans 15 residues. The CDR3 DNA is TGTGCCAGCAGCGATGTCGGGCGGTTGAATGAAAAACTGTTTTTT. Translated: CASSDVGRLNEKLFF. Looking up the rest from reference TRBV14 and TRBJ1-4 gives the full variable domain: EAGVTQFPSHSVIEKGQTVTLRCDPISGHDNLYWYRRVMGKEIKFLLHFVKESKQDESGMPNNRFLAERTGGTYSTLKVQPAELEDSGVYFCASSDVGRLNEKLFFGSGTQLSVL.

V is TRBV5-4 and J is TRBJ1-1; D is possibly TRBD1 (5 bases). Germline CDR1 and CDR2: SGHNT and YYREEE (reference sequence). This CDR3 contains 15 residues. The V end lost 0 bases, the J end lost 4 bases, and 13 bases lay between the germline ends. The CDR3 region has the DNA TGTGCCAGCAGCTTGGCCGACGGGGACCCCACTGAAGCTTTCTTT. Its protein is CASSLADGDPTEAFF.

This clone has just one count. This chain joins TRBV6-1 and TRBJ2-3; D gene unclear. The V end lost 4 bases, the J end lost 3 bases, and 2 bases lay between the germline ends. Germline-derived CDR1 and CDR2 are MNHNS and SASEGT. The CDR3 sequence is 11 residues long. This CDR3 is CASSVTDTQYF. In DNA form, the CDR3 reads TGTGCCAGCAGTGTGACAGATACGCAGTATTTT.

This clone has a single count. This sequence joins TRBV19 and TRBJ1-3, with TRBD1 matching 9 bases. Germline assignment: CDR1 LNHDA and CDR2 SQIVND (reference sequence). CDR3 size: 16 residues. After removal of 3 bases from V and 0 bases from J, the junction contained 3 bases not matched to a gene. The CDR3 DNA reads as TGTGCCAGTAGTATTCCGACAGGGGGCTCTGGAAACACCATATATTTT. Its protein product is CASSIPTGGSGNTIYF. The whole variable domain, remainder taken from reference TRBV19 and TRBJ1-3, is DGGITQSPKYLFRKEGQNVTLSCEQNLNHDAMYWYRQDPGQGLRLIYYSQIVNDFQKGDIAEGYSVSREKKESFPLTVTSAQKNPTAFYLCASSIPTGGSGNTIYFGEGSWLTVV.

The J gene is TRBJ2-2, the V gene TRBV10-3, with 10 bases that match TRBD2. V was clipped by 6 bases and J by 5 bases; unmatched bases: 6. The CDR3 length is 15 residues. Germline CDR1 is ENHRY and CDR2 is SYGVKD. The CDR3 coding sequence is TGTGCCATCAGAGCTAGCGGGAGTGGTACCGGGGAGCTGTTTTTT. It translates to CAIRASGSGTGELFF.

Written as DNA, the CDR3 is TGTGCCTGGAGTGTACGGGCGGGGGTAGGAGCCAAAAACATTCAGTACTTC. Its translation is CAWSVRAGVGAKNIQYF. The rearrangement joins TRBV30 to TRBJ2-4; TRBD2 matches 7 bases. Trimming took 0 bases from V and 0 from J; bases not matched to a gene: 8. Germline values: CDR1 GTSNPN, CDR2 SVGIG (reference sequence). The CDR3 runs 17 residues.

This sequence joins TRBV6-6 and TRBJ1-5; D gene uncertain. The CDR3 extends over 10 amino acids. In germline, CDR1 is MNHNY, CDR2 SVGAGI (reference sequence). Deletions cut 8 bases from V and 7 bases from J, with 6 bases between. DNA for the CDR3: TGTGCCAGCGGAGGACAGCCCCAGCATTTT. Amino acids: CASGGQPQHF.

The rearrangement joins TRBV7-3 to TRBJ1-1; a weak D match, TRBD1 (6 bases). Germline assignment: CDR1 SGHTA and CDR2 FQGTGA. V was pared by 3 bases and J by 5 bases, with 13 bases between. The CDR3 extends over 14 amino acids. CDR3: CASSLGAGRTEAFF. CDR3 coding DNA: TGTGCCAGCAGCTTGGGGGCAGGGAGGACTGAAGCTTTCTTT.

The chain combines TRBV5-8 with TRBJ1-2; the D gene is possibly TRBD1 (5 bases). CDR1 and CDR2 (germline): SGHTS, YDEGEE. Trimming pared 5 bases from V and 8 bases from J, leaving 19 bases between. There are 14 residues in the CDR3. CDR3 bases: TGTGCCAGCAGGTTCGGCAGGGAGGAAGTCGGCTACACCTTC. Translation gives CASRFGREEVGYTF.

A word on this clone: This specimen includes other DNA sequences encoding the same CDR3. The V and J genes are TRBV7-2 and TRBJ2-7; no firm D call. The germline V gene has CDR1 SGHTA and CDR2 FQGNSA. Trimming took 2 bases from V and 2 from J, leaving 4 bases between them. The CDR3 has 12 amino acids. For the CDR3, the DNA is TGTGCCAGCAGCTTAAGTGCCTACGAGCAGTACTTC. Translating gives CASSLSAYEQYF.

This chain links TRBV7-9 with TRBJ1-1, with a possible D match to TRBD1 (6 bases). The germline V and J ends were trimmed by 3 bases and 1 base, with 9 bases remaining between them. The CDR3 runs 14 residues. The germline V gene has CDR1 SEHNR and CDR2 FQNEAQ (reference sequence). CDR3 bases: TGTGCCAGCAGCTTTGGGGGGGCGAACACTGAAGCTTTCTTT. It yields the protein CASSFGGANTEAFF.

With regard to this clone: Other DNA sequences in this specimen translate into the identical CDR3. The chain links TRBV18 to TRBJ2-2, with TRBD1 matching 7 bases. The CDR3 is 15 residues long. V was clipped by 3 bases and J by 0 bases; unmatched bases: 1. Germline values: CDR1 KGHSH, CDR2 LQKENI. CDR3 in amino acids: CASSPGQSNTGELFF. CDR3 bases: TGTGCCAGCTCACCGGGACAGTCGAACACCGGGGAGCTGTTTTTT.

The chain combines TRBV11-2 with TRBJ2-7; no definite D call. The germline gives CDR1 SGHAT, CDR2 FQNNGV. CDR3 length: 14 amino acids. V was shortened by 5 bases and J by 0 bases, with 11 bases between the two germline ends. This CDR3 reads CASSPGLSSYEQYF. The CDR3 DNA sequence: TGTGCCAGCAGCCCGGGTCTTAGCTCCTACGAGCAGTACTTC.

This chain joins TRBV27 and TRBJ2-7; weak D call: TRBD1 (5 bases). This CDR3 is 13 amino acids long. Germline V gives CDR1 MNHEY, CDR2 SMNVEV (reference sequence). Deletions cut 4 bases from V and 2 bases from J, with 9 bases between. The CDR3 loop is CASSWGRAYEQYF. Written as DNA, the CDR3 is TGTGCCAGCAGTTGGGGCAGGGCCTACGAGCAGTACTTC.

The genes are TRBV4-3 and TRBJ2-3; 10 bases line up with TRBD1. Germline V gives CDR1 LGHNA, CDR2 YSLEER. The CDR3 sequence is 18 residues long. V shed 0 bases, J shed 6 bases, and the junction held 12 bases outside the gene matches. The CDR3 region is CASSQDWVTGGIKDTQYF. CDR3 bases: TGCGCCAGCAGCCAAGATTGGGTGACAGGGGGCATCAAGGATACGCAGTATTTT.

This clone occurred a few times. This chain links TRBV29-1 with TRBJ2-3, with D possibly being TRBD2 (6 bases). V gave up 6 bases and J gave up 2 bases, with 9 bases separating them. The germline gives CDR1 SQVTM, CDR2 ANQGSEA. The CDR3 has 12 amino acids. This CDR3 is CSVEGLTDTQYF. CDR3 coding DNA: TGCAGCGTGGAGGGACTCACAGATACGCAGTATTTT.

The V call is TRBV5-4, the J call TRBJ2-7; D is unresolved. Between the trimmed V and J ends, which lost 0 bases and 4 bases, there was a span of 14 bases. The CDR3 is 15 amino acids. Germline values: CDR1 SGHNT, CDR2 YYREEE (reference sequence). CDR3 region: CASSLASRARYEQYF. Written as DNA, the CDR3 is TGTGCCAGCAGCTTGGCCTCCAGAGCCAGGTACGAGCAGTACTTC. Full variable domain (remainder filled in from reference TRBV5-4 and TRBJ2-7): ETGVTQSPTHLIKTRGQQVTLRCSSQSGHNTVSWYQQALGQGPQFIFQYYREEENGRGNFPPRFSGLQFPNYSSELNVNALELDDSALYLCASSLASRARYEQYFGPGTRLTVT.

This clone was counted only a few times. A junction boundary mismatches the germline segment, possibly from a read error. The V call is TRBV6-5, the J call TRBJ1-1; 8 positions agree with TRBD1. This CDR3 spans 15 amino acids. Germline CDR1 reads MNHEY; CDR2 reads SVGAGI. CDR3 in amino acids: CASSSGRTGNPEAFF. The CDR3 nucleotides read TGTGCCAGCAGCTCTGGGAGGACAGGGAACCCTGAAGCTTTCTTT.

The chain combines TRBV5-1 with TRBJ1-1; D is perhaps TRBD1 (5 bases). Germline CDR1 SGHRS, CDR2 YFSETQ. V lost 6 bases to trimming and J lost 0 bases, with 15 bases between them. The CDR3 covers 15 residues. CDR3 sequence (DNA): TGCGCCAGCACTGGCGGTGCAGGGATGAACACTGAAGCTTTCTTT. It codes for CASTGGAGMNTEAFF.

V and J are TRBV7-2 and TRBJ2-5, with 11 bases aligning to TRBD2. Per germline, CDR1 SGHTA and CDR2 FQGNSA. The CDR3 consists of 16 residues. The V and J ends lost 6 bases and 5 bases, in that order; junction bases with no gene match: 11. CDR3 residues: CASSGTSGLSWETQYF. The CDR3 DNA is TGTGCCAGCAGTGGGACTAGCGGCCTGAGTTGGGAGACCCAGTACTTC.

The chain recombines TRBV6-4 with TRBJ2-6; no clear D gene. Germline-derived CDR1 and CDR2 are MRHNA and SNTAGT. The CDR3 runs 13 residues. Trimming shortened V by 8 bases and J by 3 bases, and 8 bases separated the two germline ends. The CDR3 DNA reads as TGTGCCAGCCGACTGGATGGGGCCAACGTCCTGACTTTC. Translation: CASRLDGANVLTF.

The rearrangement links TRBV6-1 to TRBJ2-1; D is possibly TRBD2 (5 bases). Per germline, CDR1 MNHNS and CDR2 SASEGT. This CDR3 comprises 15 residues. Trimming removed 6 bases from V and 10 bases from J, with 22 bases in between. CDR3 sequence reads: CASSRVGEVIMEQFF. The CDR3 nucleotides are TGTGCCAGCAGCCGAGTGGGAGAAGTTATAATGGAGCAGTTCTTC.

The V gene is TRBV2, the J gene TRBJ1-5; TRBD1 aligns across 8 bases. Losses at the gene ends were 3 bases for V and 7 bases for J; bases not matched to a gene: 5. CDR1 is SNHLY and CDR2 is FYNNEI in the germline V gene. The CDR3 runs 14 residues. Written as DNA, the CDR3 is TGTGCCAGCAGTGAGACAGGGGTCGTACAGCCCCAGCATTTT. It codes for CASSETGVVQPQHF.